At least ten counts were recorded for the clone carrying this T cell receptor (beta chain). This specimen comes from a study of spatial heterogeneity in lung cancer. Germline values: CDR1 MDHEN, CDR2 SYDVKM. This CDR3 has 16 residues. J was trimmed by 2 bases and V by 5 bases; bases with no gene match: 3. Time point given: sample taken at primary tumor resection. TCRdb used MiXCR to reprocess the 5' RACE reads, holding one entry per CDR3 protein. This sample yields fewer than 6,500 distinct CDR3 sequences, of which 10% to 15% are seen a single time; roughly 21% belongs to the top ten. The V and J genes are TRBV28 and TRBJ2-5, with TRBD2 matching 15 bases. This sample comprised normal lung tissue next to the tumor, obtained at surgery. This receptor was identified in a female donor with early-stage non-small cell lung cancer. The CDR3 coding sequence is TGTGCCAGCAGTCGCGGACTAGCGGGGGGGCAAGAGACCCAGTACTTC. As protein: CASSRGLAGGQETQYF.